This T cell receptor beta chain was documented in a study of T cell changes during pregnancy in multiple sclerosis. Germline V gene sequence: CDR1 SEHNR, CDR2 FQNEAQ (reference sequence). The CDR3 loop spans 14 amino acids. Comments on this clone: The junction shows a germline mismatch at one end, possibly a read error.

Sequencing was performed with immunoSEQ multiplex PCR; in TCRdb, only in-frame clones are kept and a portion is missing. The sample holds about 15,000 clones, roughly 96% seen once. This receptor was obtained from a female donor with multiple sclerosis, enrolled in a pregnancy study. The chain joins TRBV7-9 to TRBJ2-2, with a possible D match to TRBD2 (6 bases). The specimen was peripheral blood, collected in the third trimester of pregnancy. The CDR3 region has the DNA TGTGCCAGCAACTTAAACAGCGGGACCGGGGAGCTGTTTTTT. It encodes CASNLNSGTGELFF.